The T cell receptor beta chain under discussion was sequenced for a study of shared clonotypes between healthy human individuals (TCRdb year 2020). Context from the whole study: Three men and two women, aged 18 to 49 years, made up the cohort. Different laboratories and diverse techniques were used to prepare libraries and sequence TCR repertoires, to increase sequencing depth and limit assay-specific biases. To estimate repertoire size and how much clonotype sharing occurs between individuals, the study deeply sequenced the blood TCR repertoires of five healthy adults. Between about 0.85 and 8.9 billion PBMCs per donor were obtained by leukapheresis.

Results the study describes overall, beyond this receptor: Pairwise subsampling indicated that sequencing depth was expected to affect the degree of clonotype sharing among donors. Sampling was restricted to blood, and TCR repertoires in tissue are likely to differ from TCR repertoires in blood. The genetic and exposure-history diversity represented was limited by the small number of donors.

Concerning this clone: The target of this receptor is not known. It has no much larger one-base neighbor in the sample; base qualities were not kept.

The donors were healthy, HIV-negative adults who had no recently reported acute infections or vaccinations. Every donor was a Caucasian adult residing in Nashville, Tennessee, USA. For unsorted samples, about 85 million PBMCs were counted and genomic DNA was extracted with the QIAamp DNA Blood Mini kit. Blood was collected by leukapheresis, and PBMCs were isolated by Ficoll-Histopaque density gradient centrifugation and then cryopreserved in liquid nitrogen vapor phase. TCR CDR3 regions were amplified from genomic DNA by multiplex PCR using the deep immunoSEQ assay. For each cell subset, the extracted genomic DNA was distributed evenly across all wells of several immunoSEQ 96-well plates, and each plate served as one replicate. For unsorted PBMC, around 0.3 ug genomic DNA, equal to tens of thousands of T cell genomes, was loaded into each replicate PCR. Ten immunoSEQ deep assay plates were used to sequence the unsorted PBMC genomic DNA. The purified libraries were quantified using a Qubit 3.0 fluorometer, sized with a Bioanalyzer 2100, and then quantified again using the KAPA Library Quantification kit. Every immunoSEQ 96-well plate was sequenced on a separate single-read 150-cycle Illumina NextSeq 550 flow cell. Per the original workflow: The immunoSEQ output contained only junctional sequences without quality scores, so filtering could not match that applied to full-length reads. Sequences were annotated with PyIR, a Python wrapper for IgBLAST v1.9, using IMGT germline references to assign V/J genes and CDR3. Reads were filtered out if the reads had weak V/J assignments (E-value above 1e-6), no CDR3, stop codons, out-of-frame junctions, or ambiguous translated residues. A V3J clonotype was defined by an identical inferred V gene, J gene, and CDR3 amino acid sequence. The percentage overlap between two repertoires was calculated by dividing the number of shared unique clonotypes by the size of the smaller repertoire. Three approaches were used to assess repertoire richness: RTK rarefaction, the Chao1 estimator, and Recon v2.1 estimates of unobserved clonotypes. TCRdb took this table from immuneACCESS and kept in-frame rearrangements with V and J called. Such tables lack part of the clones; where checked against another copy, unresolved V genes explain under half of the gap, and the rest is unexplained. That table gives V, J and clone size, and the DNA gave D and trimming. The sample table shows fewer than 600,000 clones, and roughly four fifths are seen once. The top ten constitute about 11% of the sample.

The CDR3 has 15 amino acids, counting the end cysteine and phenylalanine. The read is trimmed to its CDR3 DNA, 45 bases read in frame from base 1. Via the germline V gene, CDR1 is SGHRS and CDR2 YFSETQ. V lost 4 bases and J lost 2 bases, and the count of bases not matched to a germline gene is 8. This receptor chain uses TRBV5-1 and TRBJ2-7, with 8 bases matching TRBD2. The sample was PBMCs. This clonotype was sampled from a woman in her thirties or forties in good health. Some clones in this sample may be carry-over from other donors' samples. CDR3 protein: CASSRREASPYEQYF. The nucleotide sequence is given as TGCGCCAGCAGCCGGCGGGAGGCGAGTCCCTACGAGCAGTACTTC.